This T cell receptor beta chain comes out of a study of blood T cell repertoires in COVID-19. The overall study: The origin of the acute and convalescent COVID-19 samples was the United States, Italy and Spain. Sample material is recorded as cDNA or gDNA derived from T cells, B-cell-depleted T cells, or PBMCs.

Authors' data handling: Using reference gene primer amplification, nucleated cell counts were estimated. Method: immunoSEQ multiplex PCR; TCRdb's copy keeps in-frame clones and lacks some. V and J calls and clone size come straight from that table; D and trimming were deduced from the DNA. The table records more than 85,000 clones, roughly 82% of them present only once. CDR3 length: 14 amino acids. V lost 0 bases and J lost 8, with 13 bases in between. Germline CDR1 is MGHRA and CDR2 is YSYEKL. The V and J genes are TRBV4-1 and TRBJ1-2; possibly TRBD1 for D (5 bases). The material sequenced was peripheral blood. The source is a man older than 75 with acute or convalescent COVID-19. CDR3 DNA sequence: TGCGCCAGCAGCCAAGATCGGGGGAGGGCGGGCTACACCTTC. Encoded protein: CASSQDRGRAGYTF.